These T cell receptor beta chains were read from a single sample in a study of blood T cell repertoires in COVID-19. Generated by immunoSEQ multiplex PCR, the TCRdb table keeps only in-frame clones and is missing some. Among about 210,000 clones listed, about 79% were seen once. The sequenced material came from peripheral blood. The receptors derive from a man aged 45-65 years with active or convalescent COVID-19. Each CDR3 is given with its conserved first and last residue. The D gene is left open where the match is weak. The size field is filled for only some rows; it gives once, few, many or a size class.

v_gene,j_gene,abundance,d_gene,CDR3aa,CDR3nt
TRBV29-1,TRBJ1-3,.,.,CSAPDSSGNTIYF,TGCAGCGCCCCTGACAGCTCTGGAAACACCATATATTTT
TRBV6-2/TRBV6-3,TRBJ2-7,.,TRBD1,CASSSSGTATYEQYF,TGTGCCAGCAGTTCTTCCGGGACAGCGACCTACGAGCAGTACTTC
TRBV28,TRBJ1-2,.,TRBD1,CASRSPGTGVGYTF,TGTGCCAGCAGGTCCCCTGGGACAGGGGTTGGCTACACCTTC
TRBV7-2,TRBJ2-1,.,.,CASSLELTYNEQFF,TGTGCCAGCAGCTTAGAACTTACCTACAATGAGCAGTTCTTC
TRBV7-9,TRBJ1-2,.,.,CASSLAEGTNYGYTF,TGTGCCAGCAGCTTAGCGGAGGGGACGAACTATGGCTACACCTTC
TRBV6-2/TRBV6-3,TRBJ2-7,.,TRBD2,CASSYRSGSPYEQYF,TGTGCCAGCAGTTACCGGAGCGGGAGTCCCTACGAGCAGTACTTC
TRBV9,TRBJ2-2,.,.,CASSVDSEFGELFF,TGTGCCAGCAGCGTAGATTCAGAATTCGGGGAGCTGTTTTTT
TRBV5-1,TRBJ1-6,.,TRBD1,CASSLEGTGNSPLHF,TGCGCCAGCAGCTTGGAAGGGACAGGGAATTCACCCCTCCACTTT
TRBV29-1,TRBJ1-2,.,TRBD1,CSALGQSLPGYTF,TGCAGCGCTTTGGGACAGTCTCTGCCTGGCTACACCTTC
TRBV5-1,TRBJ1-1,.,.,CASSLSGIPATEAFF,TGCGCCAGCAGCTTATCCGGGATCCCGGCAACTGAAGCTTTCTTT
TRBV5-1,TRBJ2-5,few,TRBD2,CASSLDATSGRARVQETQYF,TGCGCCAGCAGCTTGGATGCGACTAGCGGGAGGGCCAGGGTACAAGAGACCCAGTACTTC
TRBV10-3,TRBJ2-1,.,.,CAISESNRVNEQFF,TGTGCCATCAGTGAGTCGAATCGGGTCAATGAGCAGTTCTTC
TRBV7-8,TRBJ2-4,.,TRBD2,CASSTRRVGTSEAKNIQYF,TGTGCCAGCAGCACAAGGCGTGTGGGGACTAGCGAGGCCAAAAACATTCAGTACTTC
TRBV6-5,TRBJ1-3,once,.,CASAPGVSSGNTIYF,TGTGCCAGCGCCCCCGGAGTCAGCTCTGGAAACACCATATATTTT
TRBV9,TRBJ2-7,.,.,CASSVGQGRPYEQYF,TGTGCCAGCAGCGTAGGGCAGGGCAGACCCTACGAGCAGTACTTC
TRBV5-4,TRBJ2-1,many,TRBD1,CASSGARQGWNEQFF,TGTGCCAGCAGCGGTGCTCGACAGGGTTGGAATGAGCAGTTCTTC
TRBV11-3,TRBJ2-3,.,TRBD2,CASSLVAGTDTQYF,TGTGCCAGCAGCTTAGTAGCGGGGACAGATACGCAGTATTTT
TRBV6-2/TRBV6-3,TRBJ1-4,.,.,CASSLSEFREKLFF,TGTGCCAGCAGTCTCAGCGAGTTTCGTGAAAAACTGTTTTTT
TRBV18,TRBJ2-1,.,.,CASSGGGEQFF,TGTGCCAGCTCAGGGGGCGGTGAGCAGTTCTTC
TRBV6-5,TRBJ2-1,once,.,CASSYGSRITNNEQFF,TGTGCCAGCAGTTACGGTTCGCGTATAACTAACAATGAGCAGTTCTTC
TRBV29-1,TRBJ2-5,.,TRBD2,CSVEDPGRAQGETQYF,TGCAGCGTTGAAGATCCCGGGAGGGCCCAAGGGGAGACCCAGTACTTC
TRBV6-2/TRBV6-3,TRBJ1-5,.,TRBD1,CASSRQGYQPQHF,TGTGCCAGCAGTCGACAGGGTTACCAGCCCCAGCATTTT
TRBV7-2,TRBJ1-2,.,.,CASSPQGGNGYTF,TGTGCCAGCAGCCCCCAGGGCGGTAATGGCTACACCTTC
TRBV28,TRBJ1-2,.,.,CASRFRGRPYTF,TGTGCCAGCAGATTCAGGGGCCGCCCCTACACCTTC
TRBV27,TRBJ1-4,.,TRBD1,CASSPGQGRNEKLFF,TGTGCCAGCAGTCCCGGACAGGGCAGGAATGAAAAACTGTTTTTT
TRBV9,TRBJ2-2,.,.,CASSVGVQGRTYTGELFF,TGTGCCAGCAGCGTAGGAGTACAGGGAAGGACTTACACCGGGGAGCTGTTTTTT
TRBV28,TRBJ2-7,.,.,CASSLREFYEQYF,TGTGCCAGCAGTTTGAGGGAGTTCTACGAGCAGTACTTC
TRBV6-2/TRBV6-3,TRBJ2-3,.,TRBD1,CASSLTGDVDTQYF,TGTGCCAGCAGTTTGACAGGGGACGTAGATACGCAGTATTTT
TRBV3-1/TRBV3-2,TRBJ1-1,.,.,CASSQQGPSEAFF,TGTGCCAGCAGCCAGCAGGGGCCATCTGAAGCTTTCTTT
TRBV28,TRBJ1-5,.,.,CASSRVGGGGNQPQHF,TGTGCCAGCAGCCGAGTGGGGGGAGGCGGCAATCAGCCCCAGCATTTT
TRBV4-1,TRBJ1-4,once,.,CASSQVPGANEKLFF,TGCGCCAGCAGCCAAGTCCCAGGGGCTAATGAAAAACTGTTTTTT